This TCR beta chain was sequenced during a study of shared T cell receptors in the human thymus. Assay used: immunoSEQ multiplex PCR; TCRdb lists only in-frame clones, some missing. Among roughly 560,000 clones listed, 75% to 80% were seen once. There are 18 residues in the CDR3. Germline CDR1 and CDR2: SGHRS and YFSETQ. The J segment lost 2 bases and the V segment lost 4 bases, leaving 17 bases of the junction unmatched. The sample also formed part of further work on human thymus T cells. Turning to that study: The study used thymus tissue resected during corrective heart surgery. What appeared biased in thymic and blood repertoires was the usage of V and J genes. The related literature has documented a marked overlap of thymic repertoires among unrelated individuals.

The genes are TRBV5-1 and TRBJ2-7, with 8 bases identical to TRBD1. What was sequenced was thymocytes. The sequence came from a boy in the first two years of life with a congenital heart defect. The CDR3 DNA sequence: TGCGCCAGCAGCCGGAATAGGTCCGGGACAGGAGCCCCCTACGAGCAGTACTTC. Translated: CASSRNRSGTGAPYEQYF.